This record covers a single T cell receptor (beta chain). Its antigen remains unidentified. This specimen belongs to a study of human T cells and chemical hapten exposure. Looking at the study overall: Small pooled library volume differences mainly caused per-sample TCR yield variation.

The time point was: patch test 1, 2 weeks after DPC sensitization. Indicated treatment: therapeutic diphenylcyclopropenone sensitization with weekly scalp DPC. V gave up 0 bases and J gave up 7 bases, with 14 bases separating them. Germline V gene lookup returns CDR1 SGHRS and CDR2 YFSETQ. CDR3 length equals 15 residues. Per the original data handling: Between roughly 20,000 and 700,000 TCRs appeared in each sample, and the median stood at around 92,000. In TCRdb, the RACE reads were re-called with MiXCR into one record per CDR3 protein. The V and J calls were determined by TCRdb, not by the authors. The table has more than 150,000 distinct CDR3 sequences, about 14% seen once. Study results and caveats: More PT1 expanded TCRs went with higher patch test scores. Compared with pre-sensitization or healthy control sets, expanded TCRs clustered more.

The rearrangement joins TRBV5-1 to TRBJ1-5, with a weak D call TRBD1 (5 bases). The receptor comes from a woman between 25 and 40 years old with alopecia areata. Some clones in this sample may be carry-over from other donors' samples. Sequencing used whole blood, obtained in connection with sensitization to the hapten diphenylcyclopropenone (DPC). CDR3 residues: CASSLGPAGTQPQHF. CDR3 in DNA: TGCGCCAGCAGCTTGGGTCCAGCAGGGACGCAGCCCCAGCATTTT.